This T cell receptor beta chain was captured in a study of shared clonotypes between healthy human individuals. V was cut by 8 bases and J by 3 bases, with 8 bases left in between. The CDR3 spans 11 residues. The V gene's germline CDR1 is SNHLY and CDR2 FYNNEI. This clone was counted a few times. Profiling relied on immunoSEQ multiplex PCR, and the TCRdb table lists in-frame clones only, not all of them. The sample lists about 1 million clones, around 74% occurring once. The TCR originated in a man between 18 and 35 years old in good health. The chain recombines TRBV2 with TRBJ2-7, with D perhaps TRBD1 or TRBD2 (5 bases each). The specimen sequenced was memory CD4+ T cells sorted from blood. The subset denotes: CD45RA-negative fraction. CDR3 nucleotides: TGTGCCAGCGGGACCTACTACGAGCAGTACTTC. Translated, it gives CASGTYYEQYF.